This TCR beta chain was documented in a study of T cell responses to AZD1222 COVID-19 vaccine. Germline V gene lookup returns CDR1 SGHAT and CDR2 FQNNGV. Trimming cost V 3 bases and J 5 bases; bases outside gene matches: 5. The CDR3 covers 15 residues. General observations from the study: Donor demographics were predominantly white British with a female majority; clonal diversity may be underestimated.

The data were produced by immunoSEQ multiplex PCR, yet TCRdb's version contains in-frame clones alone and is incomplete. The sample includes under 150,000 clones, about nine tenths of them seen just once. Concerning this clone: The antigen is not known.

The material was peripheral blood, obtained on day 0 of AZD1222 vaccination. The sequence came from an adult in good health. The chain is built from TRBV11-2 and TRBJ2-7; 12 bases fit TRBD2. CDR3 region: CASSLSGLAGNEQYF. In nucleotides, the CDR3 is TGTGCCAGCAGCTTGTCGGGACTAGCGGGTAACGAGCAGTACTTC.